These 11 T cell receptor beta chains share one sample of origin, sequenced in a study of memory CD4+ T cells and cytomegalovirus serostatus. Only in-frame clones appear in the TCRdb table, and some are missing; sequencing was by immunoSEQ multiplex PCR. There are tens of thousands of clones in the sample; approximately 83% occur only once, and about 0.6% lies in the top ten. Single viable CD3+CD4+CD8-CD45RO+ cells were sorted as the memory CD4+ T cells. The material sequenced was memory CD4+ T cells from blood. The receptor source for this set is an adult in good health and CMV-seronegative.

The chain carries TRBV7-6 and TRBJ1-1; D is possibly TRBD1 (6 bases). Germline CDR1 SGHVS, CDR2 FNYEAQ. The ends were cut back, 5 bases at V and 1 base at J, with 11 bases in the middle. This CDR3 spans 14 amino acids. The CDR3 region has the DNA TGTGCCAGCAGCGCACGGACAGAGAACACTGAAGCTTTCTTT. Its protein product is CASSARTENTEAFF.

The CDR3 sequence is CASSSRRDTEAFF. CDR3 DNA sequence: TGTGCCAGCAGTTCTAGGAGGGACACTGAAGCTTTCTTT. The genes are TRBV2 and TRBJ1-1; the D is unclear. Trimming pared 5 bases from V and 3 bases from J, leaving 10 bases between. Germline V gives CDR1 SNHLY, CDR2 FYNNEI. The CDR3 spans 13 residues.

V is TRBV18 and J is TRBJ1-5; D not certain. V dropped 4 bases and J dropped 7 bases, with 14 bases sitting between them. Germline CDR1 is KGHSH and CDR2 is LQKENI. The CDR3 runs 14 residues. The CDR3 loop reads CASSLNRGGQPQHF. The CDR3 DNA sequence: TGTGCCAGCTCACTAAACCGGGGAGGCCAGCCCCAGCATTTT.

The V call is TRBV21-1, the J call TRBJ1-1. TRBV21-1 is designated a pseudogene. CDR3 length equals 16 residues. Written as DNA, the CDR3 is TGTGCCAGCAGCAACCTTGCTCCGGGGGAGGACACTGAAGCTTTCTTT. It specifies CASSNLAPGEDTEAFF.

The CDR3 DNA is TGTGCCAGCTCACCAGACCCAGGGACGGGAAACACCATATATTTT. Amino acid sequence: CASSPDPGTGNTIYF. The chain links TRBV18 to TRBJ1-3, with D possibly being TRBD1 (5 bases). The CDR3 has 15 residues. V lost 2 bases and J lost 4, with 12 bases in between. Germline V gene data show CDR1 as KGHSH and CDR2 as LQKENI.

This clone was counted once. The rearrangement uses TRBV7-6 and TRBJ1-1, with a possible D match to TRBD1 (5 bases). Germline assignment: CDR1 SGHVS and CDR2 FNYEAQ. The CDR3 covers 13 residues. The V gene lost 5 bases and the J gene lost 1 base, with 8 bases spanning the gap. Here the CDR3 reads CASSPGGNTEAFF. CDR3 DNA sequence: TGTGCCAGCAGCCCCGGGGGGAACACTGAAGCTTTCTTT.

This chain links TRBV28 with TRBJ2-7, with D possibly matching TRBD1 (6 bases). Germline CDR1 and CDR2: MDHEN and SYDVKM. The germline V and J ends were trimmed by 4 bases and 5 bases, with 18 bases remaining between them. The CDR3 length is 15 residues. The CDR3 loop reads CASSWAGDLTHEQYF. CDR3 bases: TGTGCCAGCAGTTGGGCAGGGGATCTCACACACGAGCAGTACTTC.

The gene calls are TRBV12-5 and TRBJ2-1, with unresolved D. In germline, CDR1 is LGHNT, CDR2 FRNRAP. Trimming left V 1 base short and J 4 bases short, with 20 bases between. The CDR3 covers 18 residues. In DNA form, the CDR3 reads TGTGCTAGTGGTTTGGCCGGTAGAGTGAGGCCCGGATACAATGAGCAGTTCTTC. It encodes CASGLAGRVRPGYNEQFF.

The rearrangement joins TRBV7-8 to TRBJ2-3; D uncertain. Looked up from germline, CDR1 is SGHVS and CDR2 is FQNEAQ. Trimming removed 5 bases from V and 4 bases from J, with 7 bases in between. This CDR3 contains 12 residues. CDR3 DNA sequence: TGTGCCAGCAGCCCGGGCGCAGATACGCAGTATTTT. Its protein product is CASSPGADTQYF.

The chain employs TRBV7-9 and TRBJ2-5, with D perhaps matching TRBD1 or TRBD2 (5 bases each). This CDR3 has 13 amino acids. CDR1 and CDR2 (germline): SEHNR, FQNEAQ (reference sequence). V dropped 3 bases and J dropped 5 bases, with 10 bases sitting between them. As DNA, the CDR3 is TGTGCCAGCAGCTTTATAGGGACGGAGACCCAGTACTTC. It is translated as CASSFIGTETQYF. Variable domain in full (rest from reference TRBV7-9 and TRBJ2-5): DTGVSQNPRHKITKRGQNVTFRCDPISEHNRLYWYRQTLGQGPEFLTYFQNEAQLEKSRLLSDRFSAERPKGSFSTLEIQRTEQGDSAMYLCASSFIGTETQYFGPGTRLLVL.

In nucleotides, the CDR3 is TGCAGCGTTGTACAGGGCCCCAATCAGCCCCAGCATTTT. The encoded protein is CSVVQGPNQPQHF. V is TRBV29-1 and J is TRBJ1-5; D possibly corresponds to TRBD1 (6 bases). Trimming cost V 4 bases and J 3 bases, with 10 bases left between them. The CDR3 has 13 residues. Germline V gene sequence: CDR1 SQVTM, CDR2 ANQGSEA. The full variable domain, with the rest looked up from reference TRBV29-1 and TRBJ1-5, is SAVISQKPSRDICQRGTSLTIQCQVDSQVTMMFWYRQQPGQSLTLIATANQGSEATYESGFVIDKFPISRPNLTFSTLTVSNMSPEDSSIYLCSVVQGPNQPQHFGDGTRLSIL.